This T cell receptor (beta chain) emerged from a study of type 1 and type 2 diabetes patients. Study as a whole: A total of approximately 20,000,000 paired-end reads came from the whole study.

Amplification started from genomic DNA. Multiplex PCR with 30 forward and 13 reverse primers amplified the TCR beta CDR3. From the multiplex PCR reads, TCRdb called clonotypes with MiXCR, one entry per CDR3 protein. The sample holds 250,000 or so distinct CDR3 sequences, more than 40% seen once. The CDR3 covers 15 residues. Germline V gene sequence: CDR1 LNHNV, CDR2 YYDKDF (reference sequence). The V and J ends lost 5 bases and 2 bases, in that order; junction bases with no gene match: 3. Anyone with other autoimmune disease or infection in the prior four weeks was excluded. Regarding this clonotype: Its antigen is undetermined.

Study-level findings and limits: Some HECs seen only in T1D might also appear in more T2D or control samples. Type 2 diabetes and control V and J usage correlated highly, around 0.97.

This TCR was sampled from a young man with type 2 diabetes. This chain connects TRBV15 to TRBJ2-3; 11 bases agree with TRBD1. Sequencing was done on a sample of peripheral blood mononuclear cells (PBMCs). CDR3 amino acids: CATSPGQGDTDTQYF. Written as DNA, the CDR3 is TGTGCCACCAGCCCGGGACAGGGGGACACAGATACGCAGTATTTT.